Each of the 20 T cell receptor beta chains below was sequenced from the same sample in a study of blood T cell repertoires in COVID-19. Measured with immunoSEQ multiplex PCR; TCRdb has only the in-frame clones, and not every one. There are some 99,000 clones in the sample; over 70% occur only once, and 9.5% to 12% lies in the top ten. Sequencing was done on a sample of peripheral blood. The receptors derive from a woman of 80 years or more with acute or convalescent COVID-19.

The chain combines TRBV20-1 with TRBJ2-7, with 7 bases fitting TRBD1. The CDR3 runs to 13 residues. Per germline, CDR1 DFQATT and CDR2 SNEGSKA (reference sequence). Losses at the gene ends were 3 bases for V and 3 bases for J; bases not matched to a gene: 5. The CDR3 reads CSASTGADYEQYF. In nucleotides, the CDR3 is TGCAGTGCTAGTACAGGGGCGGACTACGAGCAGTACTTC.

V gene TRBV5-4 combines with J gene TRBJ2-5; 8 nucleotides line up with TRBD1. Germline V gene sequence: CDR1 SGHNT, CDR2 YYREEE (reference sequence). With V trimmed by 0 bases and J by 5 bases, 0 bases remained unmatched. The CDR3 consists of 13 residues. The CDR3, as DNA: TGTGCCAGCAGCTTGGGACAGGGGGAGACCCAGTACTTC. Translated: CASSLGQGETQYF.

This chain uses TRBV29-1 with TRBJ1-2, with 9 bases lining up with TRBD1. With 3 bases clipped from V and 5 bases from J, the junction kept 7 bases outside the gene matches. The CDR3 has 14 residues. CDR1 and CDR2 from the germline V gene are SQVTM and ANQGSEA. Written as DNA, the CDR3 is TGCAGCGTTGACAAACAGGGGGCCGGGTATGGCTACACCTTC. It translates to CSVDKQGAGYGYTF.

V usage is TRBV9 and J usage is TRBJ2-2; TRBD2 is a possible D gene (5 bases). Germline lookup yields CDR1 SGDLS and CDR2 YYNGEE. CDR3 length: 12 amino acids. V was trimmed by 4 bases and J by 10 bases, leaving 11 bases between them. The CDR3 region has the DNA TGTGCCAGCAGCCCTACGGGGAAGGAGCTGTTTTTT. This encodes CASSPTGKELFF.

The chain is built from TRBV20-1 and TRBJ2-1; 11 bases fit TRBD2. The length of the CDR3 is 18 residues. Trimming cost V 3 bases and J 0 bases; bases outside gene matches: 10. Germline V CDR1 and CDR2: DFQATT, SNEGSKA (reference sequence). The CDR3 sequence: CSASRLGLAASSYNEQFF. CDR3 nucleotides: TGCAGTGCTAGTCGCCTGGGACTAGCGGCAAGCTCCTACAATGAGCAGTTCTTC.

The V call is TRBV3-1 (or the pseudogene TRBV3-2), the J call TRBJ1-1; D remains ambiguous. There are 16 residues in the CDR3. V was pared by 3 bases and J by 0 bases, with 14 bases between. CDR1 is LGHDT, CDR2 YNNKEL, per germline (reference sequence). The CDR3 here is CASSHLPWQMNTEAFF. The CDR3 DNA reads as TGTGCCAGCAGCCACCTCCCCTGGCAGATGAACACTGAAGCTTTCTTT.

This clone came up a few times. At one of its ends the junction is not consistent with the germline gene, which may arise from a read error. The V call is TRBV6-5, the J call TRBJ1-1, with D perhaps matching TRBD1 (5 bases). The germline gives CDR1 MNHEY, CDR2 SVGAGI. The CDR3 runs 13 residues. Written as DNA, the CDR3 is TGTGCCAGCAGTAACTCGCAGGGCGGTGAAGCTTTCTTT. This encodes CASSNSQGGEAFF.

J is TRBJ2-7 and V is TRBV7-2; 12 bases are a match to TRBD1. The CDR3 loop spans 15 amino acids. The J segment lost 4 bases and the V segment lost 5 bases, leaving 6 bases of the junction unmatched. Germline assignment: CDR1 SGHTA and CDR2 FQGNSA. In DNA, the CDR3 is TGTGCCAGCAGCGCGGGACAGGGGGCTTTTTACGAGCAGTACTTC. Translated, it gives CASSAGQGAFYEQYF.

This clone was counted a few times. The V gene is TRBV19, the J gene TRBJ1-5, with 10 bases identical to TRBD1. Trimming removed 6 bases from V and 2 bases from J; junction bases left unmatched: 4. Germline CDR1 reads LNHDA; CDR2 reads SQIVND (reference sequence). This CDR3 is 15 amino acids long. CDR3 DNA: TGTGCCAGTAGGGGACAGGGGACGGGCAATCAGCCCCAGCATTTT. Its translation: CASRGQGTGNQPQHF.

CDR3 residues: CASSSLRRVLSSYNEQFF. The CDR3, as DNA: TGTGCCAGCAGTTCGCTCCGCAGGGTCCTTAGCTCCTACAATGAGCAGTTCTTC. The chain carries TRBV28 and TRBJ2-1; D possibly corresponds to TRBD1 (5 bases). Germline loops: CDR1 MDHEN, CDR2 SYDVKM. The CDR3 extends over 18 amino acids. Trimming stripped 4 bases from V and 0 bases from J, with 19 bases between.

Here the CDR3 reads CASSSGGSTNEKLFF. DNA of the CDR3: TGTGCCAGCAGTTCTGGGGGGTCAACTAATGAAAAACTGTTTTTT. The chain employs TRBV28 and TRBJ1-4, with D maybe TRBD1 (5 bases). Germline CDR1 is MDHEN and CDR2 is SYDVKM. Deletions cut 4 bases from V and 0 bases from J, with 9 bases between. The CDR3 length is 15 residues.

This clone was seen a few times. The chain recombines TRBV10-3 with TRBJ1-6; TRBD1 aligns across 7 bases. This CDR3 has 15 residues. V gave up 5 bases and J gave up 7 bases; unmatched junction bases: 8. Germline V gene lookup returns CDR1 ENHRY and CDR2 SYGVKD. The CDR3 loop reads CAISKQGSGNSPLHF. CDR3 bases: TGTGCCATCAGTAAACAGGGGAGTGGAAATTCACCCCTCCACTTT.

The chain recombines TRBV6-6 with TRBJ1-2; maybe TRBD1 (6 bases). The CDR3 runs to 14 residues. The germline V gene encodes CDR1 MNHNY and CDR2 SVGAGI (reference sequence). V lost 2 bases, J lost 7 bases, and 14 bases lay in between. The CDR3 reads CASSYQGIESGYTF. The CDR3 DNA reads as TGTGCCAGCAGTTACCAGGGGATCGAATCTGGCTACACCTTC.

The chain is built from TRBV5-1 and TRBJ2-2; 13 bases align to TRBD2. Germline CDR1 is SGHRS and CDR2 is YFSETQ. Trimming at V came to 4 bases and at J to 2 bases, leaving 11 bases not matched to a gene. This CDR3 comprises 19 residues. The CDR3 DNA sequence: TGCGCCAGCAGCGGGACTAGCGGGGTCGAAACAATAAACACCGGGGAGCTGTTTTTT. This codes for CASSGTSGVETINTGELFF.

The rearrangement joins TRBV28 to TRBJ1-2; 7 nucleotides align to TRBD1. CDR3 length equals 14 residues. Germline values: CDR1 MDHEN, CDR2 SYDVKM. Trimming took 6 bases from V and 4 from J; bases not matched to a gene: 8. CDR3 sequence: CASRTDRVGYGYTF. CDR3 sequence (DNA): TGTGCCAGCAGAACCGACAGGGTGGGCTATGGCTACACCTTC.

The rearrangement links TRBV7-9 to TRBJ2-3; D might be TRBD2 (5 bases). V gave up 5 bases and J gave up 4 bases, with 19 bases separating them. The V gene's germline CDR1 is SEHNR and CDR2 FQNEAQ (reference sequence). This CDR3 spans 16 amino acids. The CDR3 sequence: CASSPIRRGLSDTQYF. The CDR3, as DNA: TGTGCCAGCAGCCCCATTCGACGAGGACTGTCAGATACGCAGTATTTT.

The count of this clone is one. The V and J genes are TRBV19 and TRBJ1-1; 7 positions agree with TRBD1. Germline CDR1 reads LNHDA; CDR2 reads SQIVND (reference sequence). J gave up 5 bases and V 5 bases, and 11 bases lay outside the gene matches. CDR3 length: 15 residues. CDR3 loop: CASSPRGGRGTEAFF. CDR3 nucleotides: TGTGCCAGTAGTCCCCGAGGGGGCCGCGGGACTGAAGCTTTCTTT.

The J gene is TRBJ1-2, the V gene TRBV2; D is ambiguous. CDR1 and CDR2 (germline): SNHLY, FYNNEI. V was pared by 1 base and J by 1 base, with 4 bases between. The CDR3 loop spans 13 amino acids. CDR3 DNA sequence: TGTGCCAGCAGTGAAGTCATTAACTATGGCTACACCTTC. This encodes CASSEVINYGYTF.

This chain connects TRBV30 to TRBJ1-1; TRBD1 matches 7 bases. Germline V gene data show CDR1 as GTSNPN and CDR2 as SVGIG (reference sequence). Losses at the gene ends were 3 bases for V and 0 bases for J; bases not matched to a gene: 7. This CDR3 has 15 residues. CDR3 region: CAWRRQGTMNTEAFF. The CDR3 nucleotides are TGTGCCTGGAGGCGACAGGGTACGATGAACACTGAAGCTTTCTTT.

This clone came up once. The chain links TRBV27 to TRBJ1-3; TRBD1 matches 7 bases. J was trimmed by 1 base and V by 4 bases; bases with no gene match: 1. Germline V CDR1 and CDR2: MNHEY, SMNVEV (reference sequence). The CDR3 extends over 14 amino acids. The CDR3 DNA sequence: TGTGCCAGCAGTTGGGACAGATCTGGAAACACCATATATTTT. Protein: CASSWDRSGNTIYF.